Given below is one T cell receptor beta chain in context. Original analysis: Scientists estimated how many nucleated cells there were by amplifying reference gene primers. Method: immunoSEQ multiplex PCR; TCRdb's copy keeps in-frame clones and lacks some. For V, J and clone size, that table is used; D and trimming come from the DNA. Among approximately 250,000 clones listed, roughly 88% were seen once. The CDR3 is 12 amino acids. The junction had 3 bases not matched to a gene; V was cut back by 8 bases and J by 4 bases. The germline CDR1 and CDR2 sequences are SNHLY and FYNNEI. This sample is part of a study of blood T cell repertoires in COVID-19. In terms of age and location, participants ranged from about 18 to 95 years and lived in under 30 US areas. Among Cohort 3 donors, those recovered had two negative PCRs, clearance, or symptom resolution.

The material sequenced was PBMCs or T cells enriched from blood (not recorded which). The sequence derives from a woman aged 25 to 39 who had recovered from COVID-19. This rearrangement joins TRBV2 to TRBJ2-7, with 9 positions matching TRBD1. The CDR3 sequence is CASGQGTYEQYF. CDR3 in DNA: TGTGCCAGCGGACAGGGGACGTACGAGCAGTACTTC.